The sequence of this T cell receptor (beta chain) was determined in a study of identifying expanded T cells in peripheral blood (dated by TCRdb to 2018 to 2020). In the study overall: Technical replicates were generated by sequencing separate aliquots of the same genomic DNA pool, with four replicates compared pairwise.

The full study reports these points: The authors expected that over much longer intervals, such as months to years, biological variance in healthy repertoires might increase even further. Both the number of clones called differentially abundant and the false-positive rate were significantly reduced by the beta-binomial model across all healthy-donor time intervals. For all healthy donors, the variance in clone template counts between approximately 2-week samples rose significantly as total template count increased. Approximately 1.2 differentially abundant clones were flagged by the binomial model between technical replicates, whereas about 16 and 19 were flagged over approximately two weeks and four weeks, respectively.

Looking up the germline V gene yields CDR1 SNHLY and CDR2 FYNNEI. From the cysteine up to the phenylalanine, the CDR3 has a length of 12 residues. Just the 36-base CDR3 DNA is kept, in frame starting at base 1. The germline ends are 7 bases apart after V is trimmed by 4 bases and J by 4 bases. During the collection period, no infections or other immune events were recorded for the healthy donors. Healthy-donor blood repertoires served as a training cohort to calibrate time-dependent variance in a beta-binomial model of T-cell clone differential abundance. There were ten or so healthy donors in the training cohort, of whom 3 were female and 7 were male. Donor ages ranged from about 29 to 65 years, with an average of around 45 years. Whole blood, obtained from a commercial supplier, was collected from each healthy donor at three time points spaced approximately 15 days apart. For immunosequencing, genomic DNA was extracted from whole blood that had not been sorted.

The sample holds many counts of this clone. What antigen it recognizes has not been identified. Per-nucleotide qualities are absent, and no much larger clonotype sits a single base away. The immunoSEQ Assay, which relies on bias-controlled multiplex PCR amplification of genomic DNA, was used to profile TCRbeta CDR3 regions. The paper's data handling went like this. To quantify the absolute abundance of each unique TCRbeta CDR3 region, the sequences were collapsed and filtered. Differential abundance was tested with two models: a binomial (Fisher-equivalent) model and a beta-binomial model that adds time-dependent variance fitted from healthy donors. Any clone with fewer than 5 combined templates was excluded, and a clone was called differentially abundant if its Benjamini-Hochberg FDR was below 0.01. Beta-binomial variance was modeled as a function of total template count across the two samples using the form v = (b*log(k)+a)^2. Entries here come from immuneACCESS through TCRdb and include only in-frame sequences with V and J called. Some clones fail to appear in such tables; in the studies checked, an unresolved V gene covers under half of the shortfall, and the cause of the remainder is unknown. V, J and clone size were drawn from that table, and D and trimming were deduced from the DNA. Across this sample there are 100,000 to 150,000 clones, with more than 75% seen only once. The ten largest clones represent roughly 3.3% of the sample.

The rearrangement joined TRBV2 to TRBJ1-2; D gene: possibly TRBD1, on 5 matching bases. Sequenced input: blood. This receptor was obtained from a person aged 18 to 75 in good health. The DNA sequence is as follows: TGTGCCAGCAGTGCAGGGACCTATGGCTACACCTTC. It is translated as CASSAGTYGYTF.